The 9 T cell receptor beta chains below were found in one sample sequenced in a study of T cells in Graves' hyperthyroidism and ophthalmopathy. Authors of the study amplified TCR beta CDR3 regions from RNA transcripts. The HTBI primer set was used in a first-round RT-PCR of the TCR CDR3. TCRdb called the multiplex PCR reads again in MiXCR, with one record for every CDR3 protein. The sample contains roughly 640,000 distinct CDR3 sequences, about 16% of which appear only once. The specimen was blood. These receptors were obtained from a woman in her thirties or forties with Graves' ophthalmopathy.

This clonotype was picked up a small number of times. This sequence joins TRBV10-3 and TRBJ2-1; TRBD2 matches at 11 bases. The CDR3 sequence is 16 residues long. Trimming at V came to 6 bases and at J to 5 bases, leaving 9 bases not matched to a gene. Germline V gives CDR1 ENHRY, CDR2 SYGVKD. CDR3 in DNA: TGTGCCATCAGATCGGGGACTAGCGGAGGCGACAATGAGCAGTTCTTC. This translates into CAIRSGTSGGDNEQFF.

Comments on this clonotype: Since no conserved phenylalanine or tryptophan closes the CDR3, a read error is the likely cause. The chain joins TRBV29-1 to TRBJ2-5; possible D gene TRBD2, 6 bases. This CDR3 has 15 amino acids. Trimming took 3 bases from V and 4 from J, leaving 18 bases between them. Looked up from germline, CDR1 is SQVTM and CDR2 is ANQGSEA. CDR3 bases: TGCAGCGTTGAGGGAGGACCCCCTTCCCCAGAGACCCAGTACCTC. This translates into CSVEGGPPSPETQYL.

This chain links TRBV20-1 with TRBJ2-1; 15 positions match TRBD2. V trimming: 6 bases; J trimming: 8 bases; junction bases outside the gene matches: 8. Germline V lookup: CDR1 DFQATT, CDR2 SNEGSKA (reference sequence). The CDR3 has 15 residues. The CDR3 spells CSADRGLAGGDEQFF. CDR3 nucleotides: TGCAGTGCCGACCGGGGACTAGCGGGAGGCGATGAGCAGTTCTTC.

The chain couples TRBV6-1 to TRBJ1-2; no clear D. This CDR3 comprises 13 residues. The germline V and J ends were trimmed by 7 bases and 1 base, with 10 bases remaining between them. Germline values: CDR1 MNHNS, CDR2 SASEGT. The CDR3 loop reads CASNTGFNYGYTF. CDR3 nucleotide sequence: TGTGCCAGCAATACCGGATTTAACTATGGCTACACCTTC.

Notes on this clonotype: This could be a read error, since a much larger clone is one nucleotide away. This chain links TRBV11-2 with TRBJ1-2, with TRBD1 as a possible D gene (5 bases). The CDR3 loop spans 15 amino acids. Between the trimmed V and J ends, which lost 0 bases and 4 bases, there was a span of 12 bases. Germline V gene data show CDR1 as SGHAT and CDR2 as FQNNGV. This CDR3 reads CASSLDRDGSYGYTF. The CDR3 bases are TGTGCCAGCAGCTTAGACCGGGACGGCTCCTATGGCTACACCTTC. The whole variable domain, remainder taken from reference TRBV11-2 and TRBJ1-2, is EAGVAQSPRYKIIEKRQSVAFWCNPISGHATLYWYQQILGQGPKLLIQFQNNGVVDDSQLPKDRFSAERLKGVDSTLKIQPAKLEDSAVYLCASSLDRDGSYGYTFGSGTRLTVV.

In this sample, this clonotype turned up many times. The chain carries TRBV12-3 or TRBV12-4 and TRBJ2-2; D may be TRBD1 or TRBD2 (5 bases each). The V and J ends lost 10 bases and 0 bases respectively, with 15 bases between them. This CDR3 has 15 residues. CDR3 protein: CANRTPGPNTGELFF. CDR3 coding DNA: TGTGCCAACCGAACTCCGGGACCGAACACCGGGGAGCTGTTTTTT.

This clonotype occurred many times. The chain joins TRBV6-6 to TRBJ1-1; the D is unclear. Germline assignment: CDR1 MNHNY and CDR2 SVGAGI (reference sequence). Trimming cost V 0 bases and J 0 bases, with 8 bases left between them. CDR3 size: 15 residues. The CDR3 protein is CASSYSARMNTEAFF. DNA for the CDR3: TGTGCCAGCAGTTACTCGGCCAGGATGAACACTGAAGCTTTCTTT.

This clonotype was observed a handful of times. The V call is TRBV5-1, the J call TRBJ1-2; 8 nucleotides match TRBD1. The V gene end was trimmed by 4 bases and the J gene end by 6 bases; junction bases not matched to a gene: 5. The CDR3 loop spans 13 amino acids. Germline-derived CDR1 and CDR2 are SGHRS and YFSETQ. DNA of the CDR3: TGCGCCAGCAGCGAGGACAGGGTAAATGGCTACACCTTC. It yields the protein CASSEDRVNGYTF.

This clonotype was detected many times. A read error may be the cause here, since a much bigger clone is one base away. The rearrangement links TRBV7-8 to TRBJ2-3; maybe TRBD2 (5 bases). Germline loops: CDR1 SGHVS, CDR2 FQNEAQ. Trimming shortened V by 2 bases and J by 0 bases, and 15 bases separated the two germline ends. This CDR3 has 17 residues. The CDR3 nucleotides are TGTGCCAGCAGCTTAAGGGAGTTTCGGCGGAGCACAGATACGCAGTATTTT. Its translation is CASSLREFRRSTDTQYF.